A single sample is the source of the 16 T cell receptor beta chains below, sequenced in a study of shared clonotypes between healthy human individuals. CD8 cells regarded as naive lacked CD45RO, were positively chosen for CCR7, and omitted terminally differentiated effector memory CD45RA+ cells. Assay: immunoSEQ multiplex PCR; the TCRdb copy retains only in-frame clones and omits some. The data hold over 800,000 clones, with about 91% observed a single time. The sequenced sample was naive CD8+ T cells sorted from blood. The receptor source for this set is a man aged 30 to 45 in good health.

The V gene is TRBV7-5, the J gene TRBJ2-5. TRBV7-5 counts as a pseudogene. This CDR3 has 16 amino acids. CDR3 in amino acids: CVRSLVERTEQETQYF. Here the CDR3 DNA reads TGTGTCAGAAGCTTAGTTGAAAGGACCGAGCAAGAGACCCAGTACTTC.

CDR3 region: CASSHGLAGVTSREQYF. In DNA form, the CDR3 reads TGTGCCAGCAGTCACGGACTAGCGGGAGTTACCAGCCGCGAGCAGTACTTC. The V and J genes are TRBV28 and TRBJ2-7; TRBD2 matches 13 bases. V trimming: 5 bases; J trimming: 6 bases; junction bases outside the gene matches: 13. Germline V lookup: CDR1 MDHEN, CDR2 SYDVKM. The CDR3 runs to 17 residues.

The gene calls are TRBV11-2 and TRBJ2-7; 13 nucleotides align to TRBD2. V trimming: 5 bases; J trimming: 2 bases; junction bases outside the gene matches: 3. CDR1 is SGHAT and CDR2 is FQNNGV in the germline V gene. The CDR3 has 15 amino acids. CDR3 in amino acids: CASSHTSGRAYEQYF. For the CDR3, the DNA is TGTGCCAGCAGCCACACTAGCGGGAGGGCCTACGAGCAGTACTTC.

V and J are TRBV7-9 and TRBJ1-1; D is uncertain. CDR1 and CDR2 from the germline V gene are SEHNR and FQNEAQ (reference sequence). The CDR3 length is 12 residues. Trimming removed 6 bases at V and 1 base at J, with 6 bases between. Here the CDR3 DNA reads TGTGCCAGCAGGTCCCAGAACACTGAAGCTTTCTTT. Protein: CASRSQNTEAFF.

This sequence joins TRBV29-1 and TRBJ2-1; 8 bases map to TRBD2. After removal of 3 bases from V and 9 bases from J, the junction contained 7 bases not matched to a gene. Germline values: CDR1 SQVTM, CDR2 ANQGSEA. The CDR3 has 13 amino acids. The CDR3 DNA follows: TGCAGCGTTGAGTCTAGCGGGTACGGTGAGCAGTTCTTC. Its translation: CSVESSGYGEQFF.

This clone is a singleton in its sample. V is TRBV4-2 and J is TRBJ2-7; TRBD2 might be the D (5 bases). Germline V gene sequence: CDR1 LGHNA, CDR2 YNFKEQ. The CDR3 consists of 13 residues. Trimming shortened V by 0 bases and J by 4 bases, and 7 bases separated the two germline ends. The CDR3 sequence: CASSQDGEYEQYF. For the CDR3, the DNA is TGTGCCAGCAGCCAAGACGGGGAGTACGAGCAGTACTTC.

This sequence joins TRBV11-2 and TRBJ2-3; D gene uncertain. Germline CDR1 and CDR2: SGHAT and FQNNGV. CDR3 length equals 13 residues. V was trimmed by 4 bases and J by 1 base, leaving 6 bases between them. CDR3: CASSSDGTDTQYF. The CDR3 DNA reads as TGTGCCAGCAGCTCGGACGGCACAGATACGCAGTATTTT.

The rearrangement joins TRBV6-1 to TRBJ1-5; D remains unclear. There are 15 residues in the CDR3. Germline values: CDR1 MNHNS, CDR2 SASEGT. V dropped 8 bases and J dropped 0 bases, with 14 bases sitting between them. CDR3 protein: CASVWATDSNQPQHF. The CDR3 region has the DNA TGTGCCAGCGTTTGGGCCACAGATAGCAATCAGCCCCAGCATTTT.

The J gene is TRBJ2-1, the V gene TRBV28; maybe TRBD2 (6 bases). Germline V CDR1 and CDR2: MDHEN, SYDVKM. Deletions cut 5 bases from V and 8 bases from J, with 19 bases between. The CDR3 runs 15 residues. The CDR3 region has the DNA TGTGCCAGCAGTCTAGTAGCCGGGAGTCAGTATGAGCAGTTCTTC. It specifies CASSLVAGSQYEQFF.

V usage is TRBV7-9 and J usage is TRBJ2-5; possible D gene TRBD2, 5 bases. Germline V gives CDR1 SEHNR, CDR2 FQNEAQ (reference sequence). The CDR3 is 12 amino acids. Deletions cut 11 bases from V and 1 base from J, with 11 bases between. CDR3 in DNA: TGTGCCGTCGGAGGACCCCAAGAGACCCAGTACTTC. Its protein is CAVGGPQETQYF.

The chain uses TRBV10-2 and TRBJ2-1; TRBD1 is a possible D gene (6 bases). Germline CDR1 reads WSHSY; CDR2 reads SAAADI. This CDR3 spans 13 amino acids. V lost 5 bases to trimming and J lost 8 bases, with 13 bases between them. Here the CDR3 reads CASSLQGKDEQFF. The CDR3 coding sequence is TGCGCCAGCAGTTTACAGGGTAAAGATGAGCAGTTCTTC.

This CDR3 is CASSVIQGFNEKLFF. CDR3 nucleotide sequence: TGTGCCAGCAGCGTCATACAGGGCTTTAATGAAAAACTGTTTTTT. The chain combines TRBV7-9 with TRBJ1-4; D is possibly TRBD1 (6 bases). Germline CDR1 and CDR2: SEHNR and FQNEAQ (reference sequence). V gave up 5 bases and J gave up 4 bases, with 14 bases separating them. The CDR3 contains 15 residues.

The CDR3 nucleotides are TGCGCCAGCGGAAACAGGGTGGAGGCTCGCACAGATACGCAGTATTTT. It is translated as CASGNRVEARTDTQYF. The chain has TRBV10-2 and TRBJ2-3, with D possibly being TRBD1 (6 bases). CDR3 size: 16 residues. Germline CDR1 is WSHSY and CDR2 is SAAADI. V lost 8 bases and J lost 1, with 19 bases in between.

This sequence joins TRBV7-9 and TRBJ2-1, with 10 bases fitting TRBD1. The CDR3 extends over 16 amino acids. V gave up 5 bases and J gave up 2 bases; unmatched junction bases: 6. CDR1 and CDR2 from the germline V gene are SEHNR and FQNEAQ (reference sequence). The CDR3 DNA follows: TGTGCCAGCAGCCAGCAGACAGGGGGCCCCTACAATGAGCAGTTCTTC. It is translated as CASSQQTGGPYNEQFF. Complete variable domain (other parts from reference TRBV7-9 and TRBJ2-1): DTGVSQNPRHKITKRGQNVTFRCDPISEHNRLYWYRQTLGQGPEFLTYFQNEAQLEKSRLLSDRFSAERPKGSFSTLEIQRTEQGDSAMYLCASSQQTGGPYNEQFFGPGTRLTVL.

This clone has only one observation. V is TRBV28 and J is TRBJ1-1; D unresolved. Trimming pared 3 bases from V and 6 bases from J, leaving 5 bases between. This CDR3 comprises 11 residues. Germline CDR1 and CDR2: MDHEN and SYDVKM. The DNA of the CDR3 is TGTGCCAGCAGTTTTGGCCCTGAAGCTTTCTTT. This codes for CASSFGPEAFF.

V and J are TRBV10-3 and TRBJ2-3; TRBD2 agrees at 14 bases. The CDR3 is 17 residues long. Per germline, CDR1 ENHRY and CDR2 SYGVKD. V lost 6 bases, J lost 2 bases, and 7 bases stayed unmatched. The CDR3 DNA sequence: TGTGCCATCAGGACCCTGGGACTAGCGGGAGTCACAGATACGCAGTATTTT. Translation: CAIRTLGLAGVTDTQYF.